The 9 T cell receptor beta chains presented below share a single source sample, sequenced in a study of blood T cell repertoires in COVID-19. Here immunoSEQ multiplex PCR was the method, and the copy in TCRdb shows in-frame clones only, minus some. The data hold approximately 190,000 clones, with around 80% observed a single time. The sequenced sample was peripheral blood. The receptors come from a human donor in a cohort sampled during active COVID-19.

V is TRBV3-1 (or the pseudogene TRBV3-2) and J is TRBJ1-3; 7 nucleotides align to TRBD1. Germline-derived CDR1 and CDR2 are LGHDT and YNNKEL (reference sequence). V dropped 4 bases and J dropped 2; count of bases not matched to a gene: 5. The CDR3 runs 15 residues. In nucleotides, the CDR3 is TGTGCCAGCAGCCGGGGACAGAGCACTGGAAACACCATATATTTT. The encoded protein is CASSRGQSTGNTIYF.

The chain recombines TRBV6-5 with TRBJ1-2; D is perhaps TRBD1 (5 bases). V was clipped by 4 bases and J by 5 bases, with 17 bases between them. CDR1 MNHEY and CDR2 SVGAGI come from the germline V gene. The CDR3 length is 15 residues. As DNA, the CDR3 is TGTGCCAGCAGTTTCGACGGGCAGGGTGCATATGGCTACACCTTC. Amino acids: CASSFDGQGAYGYTF.

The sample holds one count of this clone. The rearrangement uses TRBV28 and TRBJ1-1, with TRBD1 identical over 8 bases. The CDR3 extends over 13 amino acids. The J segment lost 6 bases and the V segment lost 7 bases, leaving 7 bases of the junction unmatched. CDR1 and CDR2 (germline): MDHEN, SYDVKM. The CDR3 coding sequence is TGTGCCAGCATGGGACAGGCAATAGCTGAAGCTTTCTTT. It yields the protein CASMGQAIAEAFF.

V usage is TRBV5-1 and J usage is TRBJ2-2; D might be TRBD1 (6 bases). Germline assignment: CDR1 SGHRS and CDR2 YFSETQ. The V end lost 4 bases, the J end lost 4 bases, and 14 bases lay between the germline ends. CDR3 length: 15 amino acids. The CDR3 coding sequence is TGCGCCAGCAGCCCGACAGGCCGTGGCACCGGGGAGCTGTTTTTT. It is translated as CASSPTGRGTGELFF.

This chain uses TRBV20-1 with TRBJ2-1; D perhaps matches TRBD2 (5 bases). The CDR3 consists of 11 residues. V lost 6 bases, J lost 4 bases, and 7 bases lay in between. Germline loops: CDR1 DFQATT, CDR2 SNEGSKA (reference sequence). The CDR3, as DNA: TGCAGTGCAGGACTGTACAATGAGCAGTTCTTC. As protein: CSAGLYNEQFF.

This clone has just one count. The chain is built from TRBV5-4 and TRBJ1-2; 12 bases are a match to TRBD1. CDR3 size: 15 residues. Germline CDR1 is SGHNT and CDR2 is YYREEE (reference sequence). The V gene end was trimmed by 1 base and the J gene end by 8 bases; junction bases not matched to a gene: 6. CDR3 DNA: TGTGCCAGCAGCTTGTACGGGACAGGGGGCGGCGGCTACACCTTC. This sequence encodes CASSLYGTGGGGYTF.

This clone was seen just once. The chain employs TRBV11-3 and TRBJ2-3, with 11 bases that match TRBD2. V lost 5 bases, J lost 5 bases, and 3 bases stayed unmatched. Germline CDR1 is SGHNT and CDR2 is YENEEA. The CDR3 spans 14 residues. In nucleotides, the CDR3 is TGTGCCAGCAGCCGGGGACTAGCGGTAGATACGCAGTATTTT. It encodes CASSRGLAVDTQYF.

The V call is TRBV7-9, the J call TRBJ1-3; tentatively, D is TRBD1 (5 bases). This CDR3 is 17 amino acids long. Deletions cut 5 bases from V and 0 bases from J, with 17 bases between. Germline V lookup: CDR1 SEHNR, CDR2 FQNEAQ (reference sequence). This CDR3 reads CASSPRASVLSGNTIYF. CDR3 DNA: TGTGCCAGCAGCCCCAGGGCTTCGGTCCTCTCTGGAAACACCATATATTTT.

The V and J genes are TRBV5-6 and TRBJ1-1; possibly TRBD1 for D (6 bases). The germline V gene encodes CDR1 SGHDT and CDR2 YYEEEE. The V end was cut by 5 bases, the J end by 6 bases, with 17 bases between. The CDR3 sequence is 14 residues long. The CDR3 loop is CASSLQGRYSEAFF. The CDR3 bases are TGTGCCAGCAGTTTGCAGGGGAGATATTCTGAAGCTTTCTTT.